The clone carrying this TCR beta chain was counted at least ten times. Germline-derived CDR1 and CDR2 are SGHRS and YFSETQ. V lost 0 bases and J lost 8, with 17 bases in between. The CDR3 extends over 15 amino acids. TCRdb re-called the PCR reads with MiXCR. The table shows 25,000 to 35,000 clones, with about 20% occurring only once. This sample was included in a study of metastatic and nonmetastatic thyroid tumors. Study-wide background: Repertoires were compared across blood and tumor or nodule tissue from malignant and benign thyroid patients.

Nobody among the patients had been given any treatment before thyroid surgery. This receptor was taken from a female donor with papillary thyroid cancer or a benign thyroid nodule (not recorded which). Some clones in this sample may be carry-over from other donors' samples. This chain connects TRBV5-1 to TRBJ1-1; D is unclear. Material: blood. CDR3 DNA: TGCGCCAGCAGCTTGGGAGTTGGTACGGAACGGGAAGCTTTCTTT. It specifies CASSLGVGTEREAFF.